The 7 T cell receptor beta chains given below trace back to one sample, sequenced in a study of cytomegalovirus exposure and HLA in healthy donors. The PCR ran on 60 Vbeta and 13 Jbeta primers. Libraries were prepared by immunoSEQ multiplex PCR; TCRdb keeps only in-frame clonotypes and omits some of them. The table shows about 190,000 clones, with about 90% occurring only once. The sequenced sample was PBMCs. These TCRs come from a man aged 25 to 40 in good health and CMV-seronegative.

This clone was found once. The gene calls are TRBV30 and TRBJ1-4, with a weak D call TRBD1 (5 bases). The CDR3 covers 14 residues. V lost 5 bases and J lost 5, with 15 bases in between. CDR1 is GTSNPN, CDR2 SVGIG, per germline (reference sequence). The CDR3 sequence: CAWQGRQRNEKLFF. The CDR3 DNA reads TGTGCCTGGCAGGGCCGACAGAGGAATGAAAAACTGTTTTTT. Variable domain in full (rest from reference TRBV30 and TRBJ1-4): SQTIHQWPATLVQPVGSPLSLECTVEGTSNPNLYWYRQAAGRGLQLLFYSVGIGQISSEVPQNLSASRPQDRQFILSSKKLLLSDSGFYLCAWQGRQRNEKLFFGSGTQLSVL.

The chain links TRBV7-8 to TRBJ1-5; D call uncertain. Trimming removed 5 bases from V and 0 bases from J, with 8 bases in between. Germline assignment: CDR1 SGHVS and CDR2 FQNEAQ. The CDR3 length is 14 residues. The CDR3 coding sequence is TGTGCCAGCAGCCAAGACACTAGCAATCAGCCCCAGCATTTT. As protein: CASSQDTSNQPQHF. The complete variable domain, with remaining parts taken from reference TRBV7-8 and TRBJ1-5, reads GAGVSQSPRYKVAKRGQDVALRCDPISGHVSLFWYQQALGQGPEFLTYFQNEAQLDKSGLPSDRFFAERPEGSVSTLKIQRTQQEDSAVYLCASSQDTSNQPQHFGDGTRLSIL.

The V gene is TRBV5-6, the J gene TRBJ2-7; 7 bases are a match to TRBD1. Germline CDR1 SGHDT, CDR2 YYEEEE. V trimming: 4 bases; J trimming: 5 bases; junction bases outside the gene matches: 9. The CDR3 length is 14 residues. CDR3 coding DNA: TGTGCCAGCAGCCTTACAGGGACAGTCGACGAGCAGTACTTC. Its translation is CASSLTGTVDEQYF.

This clone was detected a few times. The chain combines TRBV19 with TRBJ2-7; D perhaps matches TRBD1 (6 bases). Germline CDR1 reads LNHDA; CDR2 reads SQIVND (reference sequence). The V end was cut by 0 bases, the J end by 1 base, with 13 bases between. CDR3 length equals 16 residues. The CDR3 DNA sequence: TGTGCCAGTAGTATAGATCTAGGACAGAGATCCTACGAGCAGTACTTC. Translating it yields CASSIDLGQRSYEQYF. Using reference TRBV19 and TRBJ2-7 for the parts outside the CDR3, the full variable domain is DGGITQSPKYLFRKEGQNVTLSCEQNLNHDAMYWYRQDPGQGLRLIYYSQIVNDFQKGDIAEGYSVSREKKESFPLTVTSAQKNPTAFYLCASSIDLGQRSYEQYFGPGTRLTVT.

The chain employs TRBV29-1 and TRBJ1-1; D unresolved. Germline assignment: CDR1 SQVTM and CDR2 ANQGSEA. The CDR3 sequence is 13 residues long. The V end lost 1 base, the J end lost 0 bases, and 6 bases lay between the germline ends. CDR3 protein: CSVEGQVNTEAFF. The CDR3 DNA reads TGCAGCGTTGAAGGGCAGGTGAACACTGAAGCTTTCTTT.

This chain connects TRBV25-1 to TRBJ1-1; D possibly corresponds to TRBD1 (6 bases). Per the germline V gene, CDR1 is MGHDK and CDR2 is SYGVNS. Trimming removed 5 bases from V and 7 bases from J, with 20 bases in between. The CDR3 runs to 15 residues. CDR3 region: CASSPGVGGAFEAFF. CDR3 DNA: TGTGCCAGCAGTCCCGGGGTGGGGGGGGCATTTGAAGCTTTCTTT.

V and J are TRBV29-1 and TRBJ2-7; 14 positions agree with TRBD2. The CDR3 loop spans 15 amino acids. V shed 5 bases, J shed 4 bases, and the junction held 7 bases outside the gene matches. Germline V lookup: CDR1 SQVTM, CDR2 ANQGSEA. CDR3 nucleotides: TGCAGCGTTTGTGTAGGGACTAGCGGGAGTTACGAGCAGTACTTC. Protein: CSVCVGTSGSYEQYF.